Listed here are 5 T cell receptor beta chains from one sample, sequenced in a study of OX40 agonist ivuxolimab in advanced cancers. Clones were sequenced by immunoSEQ multiplex PCR, and TCRdb holds only the in-frame ones, with some missing. This table has about 120,000 clones, around 90% appearing once. The material was CD4+ or CD8+ T cells sorted from blood, obtained in a trial of the OX40 agonist ivuxolimab. The receptors here all came from an adult with an advanced solid tumor such as melanoma, head and neck, liver or kidney cancer.

The chain is built from TRBV2 and TRBJ2-7; 10 bases line up with TRBD2. This CDR3 is 15 amino acids long. Trimming took 8 bases from V and 7 from J; bases not matched to a gene: 14. Germline CDR1 SNHLY, CDR2 FYNNEI. The CDR3 DNA is TGTGCCAGCGTTTGGCTAGCGGGAGACATTGGGGAGCAGTACTTC. Translation: CASVWLAGDIGEQYF.

The V and J genes are TRBV11-1 and TRBJ1-1, with 11 bases fitting TRBD1. V lost 4 bases and J lost 0; bases outside the gene matches: 7. This CDR3 contains 17 residues. Germline CDR1 is SGHAT and CDR2 is FQDESV (reference sequence). This chain's CDR3 is CASSSGDRGEVNTEAFF. The CDR3 DNA follows: TGTGCCAGCAGCTCAGGGGACAGGGGGGAAGTGAACACTGAAGCTTTCTTT.

There are a few counts of this clone. The chain employs TRBV28 and TRBJ2-7; no definite D call. Germline V gene data show CDR1 as MDHEN and CDR2 as SYDVKM. The V end lost 5 bases, the J end lost 2 bases, and 7 bases lay between the germline ends. This CDR3 region has 12 residues. For the CDR3, the DNA is TGTGCCAGCAGTCGGTCGGCCTACGAGCAGTACTTC. This sequence encodes CASSRSAYEQYF. The full variable domain, rest sourced from reference TRBV28 and TRBJ2-7, is DVKVTQSSRYLVKRTGEKVFLECVQDMDHENMFWYRQDPGLGLRLIYFSYDVKMKEKGDIPEGYSVSREKKERFSLILESASTNQTSMYLCASSRSAYEQYFGPGTRLTVT.

This chain uses TRBV2 with TRBJ2-4; 7 bases align to TRBD2. The CDR3 runs to 15 residues. Trimming at V came to 4 bases and at J to 8 bases, leaving 11 bases not matched to a gene. Germline-derived CDR1 and CDR2 are SNHLY and FYNNEI. The CDR3 sequence is CASSVGGVQRDIQYF. In nucleotides, the CDR3 is TGTGCCAGCAGTGTGGGGGGGGTCCAAAGGGACATTCAGTACTTC.

V and J are TRBV6-5 and TRBJ1-2; the D gene is possibly TRBD1 (5 bases). Looked up from germline, CDR1 is MNHEY and CDR2 is SVGAGI. This CDR3 contains 14 residues. Trimming took 5 bases from V and 9 from J, leaving 19 bases between them. CDR3 amino acids: CASSLDRLTMRYTF. In DNA, the CDR3 is TGTGCCAGCAGTCTTGACAGACTAACTATGCGCTACACCTTC.